This entry describes one TCR beta chain. Donors in Cohort 3 counted as recovered after two negative PCRs, clearance, or symptom resolution. The data were taken from a study of blood T cell repertoires in COVID-19. Study context: Sites in the United States, Italy and Spain provided acute and convalescent COVID-19 samples. PBMCs, B-cell-depleted T cells, or T cells were the source of the cDNA or gDNA that made up the material.

Authors' processing steps: Researchers report that nucleated cell counts were estimated from reference gene primer amplification. Here immunoSEQ multiplex PCR was the method, and the copy in TCRdb shows in-frame clones only, minus some. That table furnishes V, J and clone size, whereas the DNA furnished D and trimming. The data contain about 250,000 clones, about 85% of them singletons. V shed 4 bases and J 1 base; nucleotides not matched to a gene: 9. Per the germline V gene, CDR1 is LGHNA and CDR2 is YSLEER. The CDR3 is 17 amino acids. Sequenced: PBMCs or T cells enriched from blood (not recorded which). The TCR originated in a woman between 45 and 65 years old who had recovered from COVID-19. V gene TRBV4-3 combines with J gene TRBJ2-7; TRBD1 matches 11 bases. CDR3 amino acids: CASSRYLGQGASYEQYF. The DNA of the CDR3 is TGCGCCAGCAGCCGCTACCTTGGACAGGGGGCGTCCTACGAGCAGTACTTC.